There are many counts of the clone carrying this T cell receptor (beta chain). One entry per CDR3 protein results from TCRdb running MiXCR on the RACE reads. The sample includes fewer than 85,000 distinct CDR3 sequences, approximately 10% of them seen just once. These data are taken from a study of human T cells and chemical hapten exposure. Study background: Patches that contained 0.01% DPC were applied to the upper back and read at 6 days.

This CDR3 spans 14 amino acids. V lost 3 bases and J lost 5, with 10 bases in between. CDR1 is SEHNR, CDR2 FQNEAQ, per germline (reference sequence). Stated time point: patch test 2, 6 weeks after DPC sensitization. Treatment defined: therapeutic diphenylcyclopropenone sensitization with weekly scalp DPC. The rearrangement uses TRBV7-9 and TRBJ1-4; D gene uncertain. The source was whole blood, collected in connection with sensitization to the hapten diphenylcyclopropenone (DPC). This receptor was obtained from a woman aged 25 to 39 with alopecia areata. Some clones in this sample may be carry-over from other donors' samples. CDR3 protein: CASSFLHGNEKLFF. As DNA, the CDR3 is TGTGCCAGCAGCTTTTTACACGGAAATGAAAAACTGTTTTTT.